A selection of T cell receptor beta chains follows, all from one sample in a study of PD-L1 blockade in urothelial cancer. Clones were sequenced by immunoSEQ multiplex PCR, and TCRdb holds only the in-frame ones, with some missing. The sample carries 85,000 to 95,000 clones, around 90% recorded once. The material sequenced was PBMCs, taken around atezolizumab (anti-PD-L1) treatment. The receptors were gathered from a man aged 55 to 70 with urothelial cancer. CDR3s include the opening cysteine and the closing phenylalanine or tryptophan. The D gene is left open where the match is weak. Size tells how often a clone was seen (once, few, many) or the class of an expanded clone, and some rows leave it out.

TRBJ1-2 | NA | TRBV2 | NA | TGTGCCAGCAGTACAGGGTATGTAGGTGGCTACACCTTC | CASSTGYVGGYTF
TRBJ1-3 | NA | TRBV2 | NA | TGTGCCAGCAGTGAAAACGCGGGTGTCCGTTGGAACACCATATATTTT | CASSENAGVRWNTIYF
TRBJ2-3 | NA | TRBV9 | NA | TGTGCCAGCAGCGCCCCCAGGGGTCGGGGCGGGGGCCCAGATACGCAGTATTTT | CASSAPRGRGGGPDTQYF
TRBJ1-2 | NA | TRBV19 | NA | TGTGCCAGTAGTACCGGTACAGCTTCCTATGGCTACACCTTC | CASSTGTASYGYTF
TRBJ2-7 | NA | TRBV6-6 | NA | TGTGCCAGCAGCCAGGGGAGCTCCTACGAGCAGTACTTC | CASSQGSSYEQYF
TRBJ1-5 | NA | TRBV6-5 | NA | TGTGCCATTAAGGGATTGCAGGGGAATCAGCCCCAGCATTTT | CAIKGLQGNQPQHF
TRBJ1-1 | NA | TRBV4-2 | NA | TGTGCCAGCAGCCAAGATACGGGCGGGTTTGGTGTGGCTTTCTTT | CASSQDTGGFGVAFF
TRBJ1-2 | NA | TRBV7-2 | NA | TGTGCCAGCAGCGAAAAGGGGCCTAACTATGGCTACACCTTC | CASSEKGPNYGYTF
TRBJ2-1 | TRBD2 | TRBV10-3 | NA | TGTGCCATCAGTGAATCAACTAGCGGGAGAAATGAGCAGTTCTTC | CAISESTSGRNEQFF
TRBJ2-7 | NA | TRBV21-1 | NA | TGTGCCAGTACCAAAACTGGGGGGGGACTAGCGGGAGTAGTAGCTTACGAGCAGTACTTC | CASTKTGGGLAGVVAYEQYF
TRBJ2-1 | TRBD2 | TRBV5-1 | NA | TGCGCCAGCAGCTACCGTGCGGGAGCTCAGAATGAGCAGTTCTTC | CASSYRAGAQNEQFF
TRBJ1-2 | TRBD1 | TRBV28 | NA | TGTGCCAGCGGGTGGGCAGGGGGCGCTTATAGCTATGGCTACACCTTC | CASGWAGGAYSYGYTF
TRBJ1-3 | NA | TRBV7-2 | NA | TGTGCCAGCAGCTCGGGACTCTCTGGAAACACCATATATTTT | CASSSGLSGNTIYF
TRBJ2-3 | TRBD1 | TRBV12-5 | NA | TGTGCTAGTGGTTTGGTTGGGGCCGGGACAGGGGGCACAATAGATACGCAGTATTTT | CASGLVGAGTGGTIDTQYF
TRBJ2-1 | TRBD2 | TRBV30 | few | TGTGCCTGGAGTGGCTTGATAGCGGGAGGCCCCCAGTTCTTC | CAWSGLIAGGPQFF
TRBJ1-5 | NA | TRBV18 | NA | TGTGCCAGCTCACCAACTGAAAGCAATCAGCCCCAGCATTTT | CASSPTESNQPQHF
TRBJ2-2 | NA | TRBV18 | NA | TGTGCCAGCTCATGGTTCTCGGAGACCGGGGAGCTGTTTTTT | CASSWFSETGELFF
TRBJ2-5 | TRBD2 | TRBV5-4 | NA | TGTGCCAGCAGCTTGGGCGGGAGGTTCGTGAAGACCCAGTACTTC | CASSLGGRFVKTQYF
TRBJ2-6 | NA | TRBV11-2 | NA | TGTGCCAGCAGCTTAGACAGGTTTTCTGGGGCCAACGTCCTGACTTTC | CASSLDRFSGANVLTF
TRBJ2-7 | NA | TRBV6-1 | NA | TGTGCCAGCAGTGACAGGTACGAGCAGTACTTC | CASSDRYEQYF
TRBJ2-1 | NA | TRBV6-1 | NA | TGTGCCAGCACTGAGGGAAGGGCGGGTGAGCAGTTCTTC | CASTEGRAGEQFF
TRBJ1-4 | TRBD1 | TRBV6-5 | NA | TGTGCCAGCAAAAGGGACAGGACGATCGAAAAACTGTTTTTT | CASKRDRTIEKLFF
TRBJ1-6 | TRBD1 | TRBV2 | NA | TGTGCCAGCAATAAACAGGGGGCGGATTCACCCCTCCACTTT | CASNKQGADSPLHF
TRBJ1-3 | NA | TRBV19 | few | TGTGCCAGCTCTCCTGGAAACACCATATATTTT | CASSPGNTIYF
TRBJ2-5 | TRBD2 | TRBV5-4 | NA | TGTGCCAGCACCGTAGCGGGGGGGGTCGAGGGGACCCAGTACTTC | CASTVAGGVEGTQYF
TRBJ1-2 | TRBD1 | TRBV29-1 | NA | TGCAGCGTTGGGACAGGGGGCTCTGGGACCTTC | CSVGTGGSGTF
TRBJ2-7 | TRBD2 | TRBV30 | NA | TGTGCCTGGGTACGGTCCGGGACTAGCGGGGGGGAGCAGTACTTC | CAWVRSGTSGGEQYF
TRBJ1-4 | TRBD1 | TRBV4-1 | NA | TGCGCCAGCAGCCAAGTAGGGACAGGATATGCTAATGAAAAACTGTTTTTT | CASSQVGTGYANEKLFF
TRBJ2-2 | NA | TRBV5-1 | NA | TGCGCCAGCAACCTGGGGAGTAGCGGCACCGGGGAGCTGTTTTTT | CASNLGSSGTGELFF
TRBJ2-7 | NA | TRBV11-3 | NA | TGTGCCAGCAGCTCCTGGGGGGATCTACGTTTCGAGCAGTACTTC | CASSSWGDLRFEQYF
TRBJ1-2 | TRBD1 | TRBV7-8 | NA | TGTGCCAGCAGCTTAAAACAGGGGGGCTACCGAGCTAACTATGGCTACACCTTC | CASSLKQGGYRANYGYTF
TRBJ1-5 | NA | TRBV5-1 | NA | TGCGCCAGCAGCAGCGGACGGCGCAATCAGCCCCAGCATTTT | CASSSGRRNQPQHF
TRBJ2-7 | NA | TRBV2 | NA | TGTGCCAGCAGTGTCCAGGCTGTCGAGCAGTACTTC | CASSVQAVEQYF
TRBJ1-5 | NA | TRBV2 | NA | TGTGCCAGCAGGCCGACAACAGTTAATCAGCCCCAGCATTTT | CASRPTTVNQPQHF
TRBJ1-5 | NA | TRBV6-5 | NA | TGTGCCAGCAGAGGGATGGGGGCGGGCAATCAGCCCCAGCATTTT | CASRGMGAGNQPQHF
TRBJ2-5 | TRBD1 | TRBV7-2 | few | TGTGCCAGCAGCTACTACAGGGGCGCCGAGACCCAGTACTTC | CASSYYRGAETQYF
TRBJ2-2 | TRBD1 | TRBV10-1 | NA | TGCGCCAGCGGACAGGGGTCCGGGGAGCTGTTTTTT | CASGQGSGELFF
TRBJ2-1 | TRBD2 | TRBV9 | NA | TGTGCCAGCAGCGTAGCTCGGGGGGTCATTGGGAATGAGCAGTTCTTC | CASSVARGVIGNEQFF